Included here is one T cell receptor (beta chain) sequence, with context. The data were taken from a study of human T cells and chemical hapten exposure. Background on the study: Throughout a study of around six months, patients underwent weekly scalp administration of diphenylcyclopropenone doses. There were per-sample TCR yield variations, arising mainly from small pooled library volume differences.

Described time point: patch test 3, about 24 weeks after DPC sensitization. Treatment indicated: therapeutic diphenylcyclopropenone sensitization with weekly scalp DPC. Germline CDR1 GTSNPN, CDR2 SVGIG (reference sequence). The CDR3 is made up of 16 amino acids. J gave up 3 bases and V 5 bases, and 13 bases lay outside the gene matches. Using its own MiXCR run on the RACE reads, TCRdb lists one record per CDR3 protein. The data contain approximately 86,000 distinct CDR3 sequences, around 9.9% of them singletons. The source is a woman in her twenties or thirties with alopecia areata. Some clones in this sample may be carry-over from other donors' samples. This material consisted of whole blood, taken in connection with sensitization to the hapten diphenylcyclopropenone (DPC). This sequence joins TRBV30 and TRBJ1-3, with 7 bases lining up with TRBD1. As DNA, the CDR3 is TGTGCCTGGGGCTGGGGACAGCAAGTCTTTGGAAACACCATATATTTT. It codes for CAWGWGQQVFGNTIYF.